This TCR beta chain was captured by sequencing in a study of CD8 T cells in Susac syndrome (dated by TCRdb to between 2019 and 2020). About the investigation overall: Repertoire sequencing was used to test whether CD8+ T cell activation and differentiation in Susac syndrome was antigen driven.

With regard to this clonotype: Its antigen is not yet known. Base-call qualities are not available, and no considerably larger clone is one nucleotide away.

CDR1 and CDR2 (SGDLS, YYNGEE) derive from the germline V gene. From the cysteine up to the phenylalanine, the CDR3 has a length of 15 residues. Only the CDR3 region is kept as DNA, spanning 45 bases read in frame from base 1. Compared with germline, V lacks 2 bases and J lacks 5 bases; bases without a gene match: 5. On the study overall, not on this receptor specifically: The number of individuals in the TCR sequencing and HLA analysis was recognized as being relatively small.

Peripheral blood CD8+ and CD4+ T cells from healthy donors, Susac syndrome patients and multiple sclerosis patients were profiled by high-throughput TCR beta sequencing. Multiple sclerosis controls were treatment-naive patients with stable or active relapsing-remitting disease fulfilling revised McDonald criteria. CD8+ TEMRA cells were enriched by FACS, while bulk CD8+ and CD4+ T cells were purified by magnetic negative isolation. Blood was collected in EDTA tubes and processed within 24 hours, with PBMCs isolated through density gradient centrifugation. PBMCs intended for TCR sequencing were frozen in liquid nitrogen and were later thawed in a 37 degrees C water bath. The sorted or isolated CD4+, CD8+ and CD8+ TEMRA cells had a purity of 90% or higher. RNA was extracted using the RNeasy kit, and roughly 0.5 to 1 ug of the RNA was reverse transcribed with random hexamers. The immunoSEQ multiplex PCR assay, which covers 54 Vbeta and 13 Jbeta segments, was used to amplify TCR beta CDR3 regions. PCR amplification bias was corrected by using a synthetic template baseline for primer optimization and computational correction. The original methods were these. Reads were annotated to V, D and J genes per IMGT and analyzed with immunoSEQ Analyzer, keeping only productive sequences. To calculate clonality, Shannon entropy was normalized by log2 of the number of productive unique sequences and then subtracted from one. For each patient and control, public and private clones were evaluated among the 100 most prevalent clones. Susac-specific clones were defined as absent from healthy and MS cohorts, about 1,100 published viral clones and other ImmuneACCESS disease sequences. TCRdb cleaned the public reads at Q25 with fastp, built clones with MiXCR and kept in-frame beta chains. Rows with one shared CDR3 protein collapse into an entry with the most common genes and DNA. For this entry, the V and J calls and clone size follow TCRdb and not the study's own pipeline. For this sample there are approximately 200,000 distinct CDR3 sequences; approximately 95% appear just once. Jointly, the top ten make up around 0.08% of the sample.

The rearrangement joined TRBV9 to TRBJ1-1; 11 central bases correspond to TRBD1. This receptor was identified in a human donor with multiple sclerosis. Sequencing was carried out using CD4+ T cells from PBMCs. The sequenced DNA: TGTGCCAGCAGCGTGGCCGGGACAGGGGGGACTGAAGCTTTCTTT. This codes for CASSVAGTGGTEAFF.